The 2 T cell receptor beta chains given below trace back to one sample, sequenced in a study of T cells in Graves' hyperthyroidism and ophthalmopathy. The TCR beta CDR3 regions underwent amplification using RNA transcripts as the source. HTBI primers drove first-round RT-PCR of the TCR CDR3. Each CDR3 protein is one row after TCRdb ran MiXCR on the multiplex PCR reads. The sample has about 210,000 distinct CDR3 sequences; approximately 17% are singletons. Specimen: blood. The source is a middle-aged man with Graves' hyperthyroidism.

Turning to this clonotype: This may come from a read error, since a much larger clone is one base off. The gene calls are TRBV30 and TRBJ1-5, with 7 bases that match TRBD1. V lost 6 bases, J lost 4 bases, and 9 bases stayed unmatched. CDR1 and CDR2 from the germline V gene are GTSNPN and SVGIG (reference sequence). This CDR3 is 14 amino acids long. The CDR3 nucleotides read TGTGCCTGTCAGGGGGGGGAAGGTAATCAGCCCCAGCATTTT. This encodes CACQGGEGNQPQHF. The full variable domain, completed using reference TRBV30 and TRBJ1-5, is SQTIHQWPATLVQPVGSPLSLECTVEGTSNPNLYWYRQAAGRGLQLLFYSVGIGQISSEVPQNLSASRPQDRQFILSSKKLLLSDSGFYLCACQGGEGNQPQHFGDGTRLSIL.

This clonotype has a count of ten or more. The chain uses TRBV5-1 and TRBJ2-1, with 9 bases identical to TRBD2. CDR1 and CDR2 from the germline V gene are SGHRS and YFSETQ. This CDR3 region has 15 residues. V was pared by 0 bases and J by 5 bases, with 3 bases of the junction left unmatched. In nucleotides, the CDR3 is TGCGCCAGCAGCTTGGCGACTAGCGGAAACAATGAGCAGTTCTTC. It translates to CASSLATSGNNEQFF.